What follows are 20 T cell receptor beta chains derived from one specimen sequenced in a study of blood T cells in healthy people across ages. Using a J-beta primer mix together with a sample-barcoded 5' primer, a second PCR was run for roughly 6 to 11 cycles. TCRdb re-called the 5' RACE reads with MiXCR, one entry per CDR3 protein. Of fewer than 1,000,000 distinct CDR3 sequences in the sample, around 45% were seen once. Sequencing used blood. All receptors derive from a man between 60 and 75 years old in good health.

J is TRBJ2-5 and V is TRBV2; D is perhaps TRBD1 or TRBD2 (5 bases each). The length of the CDR3 is 13 residues. The germline gives CDR1 SNHLY, CDR2 FYNNEI. The V end was cut by 5 bases, the J end by 5 bases, with 12 bases between. The CDR3 here is CASSLKGTETQYF. The CDR3 nucleotides are TGTGCCAGCAGTCTTAAAGGGACCGAGACCCAGTACTTC.

The chain links TRBV7-9 to TRBJ1-6, with TRBD1 as a possible D gene (5 bases). Germline CDR1 is SEHNR and CDR2 is FQNEAQ (reference sequence). CDR3 size: 14 residues. V shed 1 base and J shed 9 bases, with 10 bases lying between them. The CDR3 here is CASSLETAPSPLHF. The CDR3 DNA reads TGTGCCAGCAGCTTAGAGACAGCTCCTTCACCCCTCCACTTT.

The CDR3 DNA sequence: TGTGCCAGCAGCCAAGGTTGGTCGCGGGGGATCTACAATGAGCAGTTCTTC. This encodes CASSQGWSRGIYNEQFF. The J gene is TRBJ2-1, the V gene TRBV3-1; 7 bases fit TRBD2. Germline V gene data show CDR1 as LGHDT and CDR2 as YNNKEL (reference sequence). After removal of 1 base from V and 3 bases from J, the junction contained 9 bases not matched to a gene. The CDR3 runs to 17 residues.

The J gene is TRBJ2-3, the V gene TRBV6-5, with 9 positions matching TRBD2. This CDR3 region has 16 residues. Germline assignment: CDR1 MNHEY and CDR2 SVGAGI. V was pared by 4 bases and J by 11 bases, with 16 bases of the junction left unmatched. CDR3 loop: CASSSGVAGAPFMQYF. Here the CDR3 DNA reads TGTGCCAGCAGTTCCGGGGTAGCGGGGGCGCCGTTCATGCAGTATTTT.

Concerning this clonotype: It is likely a read error, because the conserved phenylalanine at the end of the CDR3 is missing. This chain uses TRBV20-1 with TRBJ2-7; 9 bases match TRBD1. Losses at the gene ends were 5 bases for V and 7 bases for J; bases not matched to a gene: 15. Germline V gene data show CDR1 as DFQATT and CDR2 as SNEGSKA (reference sequence). The CDR3 has 15 residues. CDR3 nucleotides: TGCAGTGCTCAACGGACAGGGGCTCTTCAGGGAGAGCAGTACTTA. This codes for CSAQRTGALQGEQYL.

This clonotype was observed a few times. V usage is TRBV6-5 and J usage is TRBJ1-2; D call uncertain. The CDR3 is 13 residues long. The germline gives CDR1 MNHEY, CDR2 SVGAGI. V lost 0 bases and J lost 4, with 6 bases in between. CDR3 protein: CASSYSEGYGYTF. In nucleotides, the CDR3 is TGTGCCAGCAGTTACTCAGAGGGCTATGGCTACACCTTC.

This clonotype has only one observation. The V and J genes are TRBV7-2 and TRBJ2-3, with a possible D match to TRBD2 (5 bases). This CDR3 has 15 residues. CDR1 is SGHTA, CDR2 FQGNSA, per germline. V was pared by 1 base and J by 1 base, with 9 bases between. The CDR3 sequence is CASSLVSSGTDTQYF. DNA of the CDR3: TGTGCCAGCAGCTTAGTGAGTAGCGGCACAGATACGCAGTATTTT. Full variable domain (outside the CDR3, taken from reference TRBV7-2 and TRBJ2-3): GAGVSQSPSNKVTEKGKDVELRCDPISGHTALYWYRQSLGQGLEFLIYFQGNSAPDKSGLPSDRFSAERTGGSVSTLTIQRTQQEDSAVYLCASSLVSSGTDTQYFGPGTRLTVL.

This clonotype was counted between two and nine times. CDR3 nucleotides: TGTGCCTGGAGTACTAGACCGGGTCGAGATACGCAGTATTTT. Translated, it gives CAWSTRPGRDTQYF. The rearrangement uses TRBV30 and TRBJ2-3, with D tentatively TRBD2 (5 bases). Germline lookup yields CDR1 GTSNPN and CDR2 SVGIG (reference sequence). Deletions cut 2 bases from V and 5 bases from J, with 14 bases between. This CDR3 is 14 amino acids long.

As for this clonotype: A much larger clonotype is one base distant, so this may be a read error. V and J are TRBV29-1 and TRBJ2-5; 10 nucleotides line up with TRBD2. The V segment lost 6 bases and the J segment 2 bases; nucleotides outside the gene matches: 6. The CDR3 is 14 amino acids. CDR1 SQVTM and CDR2 ANQGSEA come from the germline V gene. The CDR3 DNA is TGCAGCGTCTATTGGACTAGCGGACAAGAGACCCAGTACTTC. It specifies CSVYWTSGQETQYF.

This sequence joins TRBV6-2 or TRBV6-3 and TRBJ1-2; TRBD1 agrees at 7 bases. This CDR3 contains 13 residues. Trimming at V came to 8 bases and at J to 10 bases, leaving 13 bases not matched to a gene. CDR1 and CDR2 from the germline V gene are MNHEY and SVGEGT. CDR3 DNA sequence: TGTGCCAGCGAGACAGGGAACGCGAATGCCTACACCTTC. It translates to CASETGNANAYTF.

The CDR3 reads CASSFGDRIPPIYGYTF. CDR3 nucleotide sequence: TGTGCCAGCAGTTTTGGGGACAGGATCCCCCCCATCTATGGCTACACCTTC. The chain employs TRBV12-3 or TRBV12-4 and TRBJ1-2, with 8 nucleotides matching TRBD1. The V gene end was trimmed by 3 bases and the J gene end by 4 bases; junction bases not matched to a gene: 13. This CDR3 has 17 residues.

J is TRBJ2-1 and V is TRBV4-1; D uncertain. Trimming removed 0 bases at V and 2 bases at J, with 11 bases between. The CDR3 contains 16 residues. From germline, CDR1 is MGHRA and CDR2 YSYEKL. Here the CDR3 DNA reads TGCGCCAGCAGCCAAGATTCCCTGGGCGCCTACAATGAGCAGTTCTTC. It translates to CASSQDSLGAYNEQFF.

This clonotype was picked up a small number of times. The DNA for the CDR3 is TGTGCCAGCATGGGGGCTAGCGGGGGGGCAGAGTTCTTC. Amino acids: CASMGASGGAEFF. The chain is built from TRBV2 and TRBJ2-1, with 12 bases lining up with TRBD2. J lost 14 bases, V lost 7 bases, and 9 bases had no gene match. The CDR3 contains 13 residues. Germline CDR1 is SNHLY and CDR2 is FYNNEI.

Comment on this clonotype: Since a much larger clone is just one base distant, this may be a read error. The rearrangement uses TRBV20-1 and TRBJ2-5, with D possibly matching TRBD1 (5 bases). The J call may be mistaken, given a closer DNA end match to TRBJ2-1. From germline, CDR1 is DFQATT and CDR2 SNEGSKA (reference sequence). The length of the CDR3 is 12 residues. CDR3 sequence: CSARQGQETQFF. DNA of the CDR3: TGCAGTGCTAGGCAGGGCCAAGAGACCCAGTTCTTC.

A few counts support this clonotype. The chain combines TRBV10-3 with TRBJ2-1; 9 bases match TRBD2. This CDR3 contains 17 residues. With 3 bases clipped from V and 4 bases from J, the junction kept 10 bases outside the gene matches. Per the germline V gene, CDR1 is ENHRY and CDR2 is SYGVKD. The CDR3 protein is CAISEGSVAGAYNEQFF. The CDR3 DNA follows: TGTGCCATCAGTGAAGGAAGCGTAGCGGGGGCATACAATGAGCAGTTCTTC.

This sequence joins TRBV29-1 and TRBJ2-3, with D perhaps assigned TRBD1 or TRBD2 (8 bases each). The CDR3 runs 16 residues. The germline gives CDR1 SQVTM, CDR2 ANQGSEA. In nucleotides, the CDR3 is TGCACCACCCAGGGGGCGGTAGCGGGGTCCACAGATACGCAGTATTTT. This gives the protein CTTQGAVAGSTDTQYF.

V is TRBV20-1 and J is TRBJ2-6; 10 bases agree with TRBD1. Trimming at V came to 6 bases and at J to 2 bases, leaving 10 bases not matched to a gene. CDR1 is DFQATT, CDR2 SNEGSKA, per germline (reference sequence). The CDR3 is made up of 17 amino acids. CDR3 residues: CSAIFRQGAPGANVLTF. The DNA of the CDR3 is TGCAGTGCCATCTTCAGACAGGGGGCGCCTGGGGCCAACGTCCTGACTTTC.

In the case of this clonotype: A much more abundant neighbour one base away suggests this may be a read error. The chain couples TRBV5-6 to TRBJ2-1; D is unclear. The CDR3 consists of 14 residues. Germline lookup yields CDR1 SGHDT and CDR2 YYEEEE. CDR3 coding DNA: TGTGCCAGCAGCTTGGATGTGCGGTACGATGAGCGGTTCTTC. Protein product: CASSLDVRYDERFF.

Only a few counts were recorded for this clonotype. The chain has TRBV12-3 or TRBV12-4 and TRBJ1-5; D possibly corresponds to TRBD1 (6 bases). Trimming took 5 bases from V and 6 from J, leaving 11 bases between them. This CDR3 comprises 13 residues. Here the CDR3 DNA reads TGTGCCAGCAGTCGACCGACAGGTCAGCCCCAGCATTTT. This gives the protein CASSRPTGQPQHF.

CDR3 bases: TGTGCCAGCATCCGACCGGACGATTCCTCCTACGAGCAGTACTTC. Its translation is CASIRPDDSSYEQYF. The V gene is TRBV5-5, the J gene TRBJ2-7; D is uncertain. Germline V gene lookup returns CDR1 SGHKS and CDR2 YYEKEE (reference sequence). V lost 6 bases and J 0 bases, leaving 16 bases between the germline ends. This CDR3 spans 15 amino acids.